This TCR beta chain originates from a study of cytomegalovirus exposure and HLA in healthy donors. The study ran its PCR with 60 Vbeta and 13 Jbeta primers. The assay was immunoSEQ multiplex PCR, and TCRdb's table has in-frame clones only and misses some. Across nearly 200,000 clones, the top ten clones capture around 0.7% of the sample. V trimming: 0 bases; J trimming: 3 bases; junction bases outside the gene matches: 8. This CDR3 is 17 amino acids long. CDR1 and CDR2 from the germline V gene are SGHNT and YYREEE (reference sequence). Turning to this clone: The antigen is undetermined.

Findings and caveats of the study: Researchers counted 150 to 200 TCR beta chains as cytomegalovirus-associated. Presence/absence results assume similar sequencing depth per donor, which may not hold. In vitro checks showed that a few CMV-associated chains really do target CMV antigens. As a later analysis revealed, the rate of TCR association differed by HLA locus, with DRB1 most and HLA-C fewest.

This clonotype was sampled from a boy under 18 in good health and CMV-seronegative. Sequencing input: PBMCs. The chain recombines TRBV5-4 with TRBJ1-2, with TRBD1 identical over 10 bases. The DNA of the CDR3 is TGTGCCAGCAGCTTGGGGACAGGGGGTAGGAGGGACTATGGCTACACCTTC. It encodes CASSLGTGGRRDYGYTF.